This T cell receptor (beta chain) was documented in a study of T cells in Graves' hyperthyroidism and ophthalmopathy. What was amplified from RNA transcripts were TCR beta CDR3 regions. HTBI primers were employed in a first-round RT-PCR of the TCR CDR3. TCRdb reprocessed the multiplex PCR reads with MiXCR, giving one entry per CDR3 protein. Counted here are 700,000 or so distinct CDR3 sequences, about 16% occurring once; the ten biggest clones make up around 8%. Trimming pared 3 bases from V and 0 bases from J, leaving 5 bases between. This CDR3 comprises 14 residues. Germline CDR1 reads SNHLY; CDR2 reads FYNNEI. On this clonotype itself: Its antigen is still unknown. This may be a read error: a much more frequent sequence differs by one nucleotide.

Study-level results: For ophthalmopathy, model prediction preceded onset by a median roughly 6.3 months. Blood also held most thyroid clonotypes expanded beyond 0.001.

The chain links TRBV2 to TRBJ1-4; D is uncertain. Material: blood. This receptor was identified in a man aged 18-30 years with Graves' hyperthyroidism. For the CDR3, the DNA is TGTGCCAGCAGTGAGGATGCAACTAATGAAAAACTGTTTTTT. This codes for CASSEDATNEKLFF.